What follows are 15 T cell receptor beta chains derived from one specimen sequenced in a study of blood T cell repertoires in COVID-19. Profiled with immunoSEQ multiplex PCR; TCRdb holds only in-frame clones, not every one. The repertoire includes about 150,000 clones, approximately 84% of them detected once, and roughly 8% sits in the top ten. Material: peripheral blood. The origin of the receptors is a woman aged 55-70 years with COVID-19, enrolled during active disease.

This clone is a singleton in its sample. The chain combines TRBV5-1 with TRBJ2-3, with 15 bases matching TRBD2. From germline, CDR1 is SGHRS and CDR2 YFSETQ. The CDR3 length is 18 residues. Trimming removed 0 bases from V and 0 bases from J; junction bases left unmatched: 2. The CDR3 DNA follows: TGCGCCAGCAGCTTGGGGACTAGCGGGAGGGCCAGCACAGATACGCAGTATTTT. Residues: CASSLGTSGRASTDTQYF.

V gene TRBV11-2 combines with J gene TRBJ2-1; TRBD2 matches 10 bases. This CDR3 has 16 amino acids. V dropped 1 base and J dropped 9; count of bases not matched to a gene: 9. The germline V gene encodes CDR1 SGHAT and CDR2 FQNNGV. CDR3 nucleotides: TGTGCCAGCAGCTTAGGGGCTAGCGGGAGTTCGGGTGAGCAGTTCTTC. This encodes CASSLGASGSSGEQFF.

The chain has TRBV7-9 and TRBJ1-1, with D tentatively TRBD1 (5 bases). Germline V gene sequence: CDR1 SEHNR, CDR2 FQNEAQ (reference sequence). V gave up 3 bases and J gave up 7 bases, with 12 bases separating them. The CDR3 is 13 residues long. CDR3 coding DNA: TGTGCCAGCAGCTTCAACCCTCAGGGTGAAGCTTTCTTT. Encoded protein: CASSFNPQGEAFF.

The chain carries TRBV18 and TRBJ2-3; D is possibly TRBD2 (5 bases). The germline gives CDR1 KGHSH, CDR2 LQKENI. The CDR3 is 18 amino acids. Between the trimmed V and J ends, which lost 3 bases and 0 bases, there was a span of 19 bases. CDR3 bases: TGTGCCAGCTCACCCCCGGGAAAAGCTGGGTTGAGCACAGATACGCAGTATTTT. As protein: CASSPPGKAGLSTDTQYF. The whole variable domain, remainder taken from reference TRBV18 and TRBJ2-3, is NAGVMQNPRHLVRRRGQEARLRCSPMKGHSHVYWYRQLPEEGLKFMVYLQKENIIDESGMPKERFSAEFPKEGPSILRIQQVVRGDSAAYFCASSPPGKAGLSTDTQYFGPGTRLTVL.

A note on this clone: Other DNA sequences of this sample code for an identical CDR3. This chain connects TRBV27 to TRBJ2-1; TRBD2 aligns across 10 bases. CDR1 and CDR2 from the germline V gene are MNHEY and SMNVEV (reference sequence). Unmatched junction bases numbered 3, after V lost 3 bases and J lost 4 bases. The CDR3 is 15 amino acids. The CDR3 region has the DNA TGTGCCAGCAGTTTGGGAGCGGGAGGGTACAATGAGCAGTTCTTC. Its protein product is CASSLGAGGYNEQFF.

This clone was found a few times. J is TRBJ2-5 and V is TRBV7-2; D possibly corresponds to TRBD1 (6 bases). This CDR3 contains 12 residues. The germline V gene encodes CDR1 SGHTA and CDR2 FQGNSA. Between the trimmed V and J ends, which lost 3 bases and 5 bases, there was a span of 7 bases. The CDR3 DNA is TGTGCCAGCAGCTTGAGGGGGGAGACCCAGTACTTC. Residues: CASSLRGETQYF.

The chain employs TRBV19 and TRBJ1-2; a possible D gene is TRBD1 (6 bases). Deletions cut 5 bases from V and 1 base from J, with 11 bases between. The CDR3 contains 14 residues. Germline CDR1 and CDR2: LNHDA and SQIVND (reference sequence). The CDR3 here is CASSPADSNYGYTF. In nucleotides, the CDR3 is TGTGCCAGTAGTCCCGCGGACAGTAACTATGGCTACACCTTC.

In this sample, this clone turned up a few times. The chain is built from TRBV6-2 or TRBV6-3 and TRBJ1-5; tentatively, D is TRBD1 (6 bases). The CDR3 is 14 amino acids. Germline V gives CDR1 MNHEY, CDR2 SVGEGT. Trimming removed 5 bases at V and 3 bases at J, with 11 bases between. The CDR3: CASSRGQFNQPQHF. In DNA, the CDR3 is TGTGCCAGCAGTCGCGGACAGTTCAATCAGCCCCAGCATTTT.

This clone was detected only once. V is TRBV12-5 and J is TRBJ2-3; 7 nucleotides agree with TRBD1. Germline values: CDR1 LGHNT, CDR2 FRNRAP. V lost 4 bases, J lost 4 bases, and 11 bases stayed unmatched. The CDR3 is 16 residues long. CDR3 protein: CASGSPGTASSDTQYF. The CDR3 coding sequence is TGTGCTAGTGGTTCCCCCGGGACAGCCTCTTCAGATACGCAGTATTTT.

The chain combines TRBV7-6 with TRBJ1-1, with D unclear. This CDR3 contains 13 residues. Trimming took off 8 bases at V and 0 bases at J, with 10 bases between the two ends. Per the germline V gene, CDR1 is SGHVS and CDR2 is FNYEAQ. CDR3 in amino acids: CASARRMNTEAFF. Here the CDR3 DNA reads TGTGCCAGCGCACGGCGGATGAACACTGAAGCTTTCTTT.

V gene TRBV4-1 combines with J gene TRBJ2-1; no reliable D call. V gave up 0 bases and J gave up 0 bases, with 9 bases separating them. The CDR3 covers 16 residues. Per germline, CDR1 MGHRA and CDR2 YSYEKL. The DNA for the CDR3 is TGCGCCAGCAGCCAAGAACGCGGTAGCTCCTACAATGAGCAGTTCTTC. It specifies CASSQERGSSYNEQFF.

This clone has a count of ten or more. The V and J genes are TRBV19 and TRBJ1-6; TRBD1 might be the D (5 bases). The V gene lost 3 bases and the J gene lost 2 bases, with 17 bases spanning the gap. Germline V gene data show CDR1 as LNHDA and CDR2 as SQIVND (reference sequence). CDR3 size: 18 residues. This CDR3 reads CASSIERQSSAYNSPLHF. Here the CDR3 DNA reads TGTGCCAGTAGTATTGAGCGACAGTCGAGCGCCTATAATTCACCCCTCCACTTT.

V is TRBV9 and J is TRBJ2-7; 7 nucleotides align to TRBD1. This CDR3 is built from 14 residues. CDR1 and CDR2 (germline): SGDLS, YYNGEE. V was pared by 2 bases and J by 0 bases, with 2 bases of the junction left unmatched. CDR3 loop: CASSVRGSSYEQYF. DNA for the CDR3: TGTGCCAGCAGCGTCAGGGGGTCCTCCTACGAGCAGTACTTC.

This chain joins TRBV9 and TRBJ2-1; 7 positions match TRBD2. Trimming removed 4 bases from V and 6 bases from J; junction bases left unmatched: 7. This CDR3 spans 14 amino acids. CDR1 is SGDLS, CDR2 YYNGEE, per germline. The CDR3 DNA reads as TGTGCCAGCAGCCCCCCTGGGACTATCAATGAGCAGTTCTTC. Translated, it gives CASSPPGTINEQFF.

This clone has only one observation. This chain connects TRBV5-1 to TRBJ2-2; TRBD1 might be the D (7 bases). The CDR3 has 15 amino acids. V lost 4 bases to trimming and J lost 1 base, with 11 bases between them. Germline V gives CDR1 SGHRS, CDR2 YFSETQ. CDR3 in DNA: TGCGCCAGCAGCCGCGGGACAGTGAACACCGGGGAGCTGTTTTTT. Residues: CASSRGTVNTGELFF.